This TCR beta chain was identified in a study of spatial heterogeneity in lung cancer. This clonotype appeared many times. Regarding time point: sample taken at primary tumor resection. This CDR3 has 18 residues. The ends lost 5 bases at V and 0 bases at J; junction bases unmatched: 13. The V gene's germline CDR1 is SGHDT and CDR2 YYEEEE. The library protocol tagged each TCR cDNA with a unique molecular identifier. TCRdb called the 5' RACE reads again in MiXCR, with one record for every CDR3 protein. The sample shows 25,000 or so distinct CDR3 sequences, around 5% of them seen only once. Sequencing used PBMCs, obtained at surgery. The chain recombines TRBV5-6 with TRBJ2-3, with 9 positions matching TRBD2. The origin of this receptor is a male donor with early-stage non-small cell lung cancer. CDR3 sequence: CASSLSGSEYTSTDTQYF. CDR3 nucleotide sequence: TGTGCCAGCAGTCTTAGCGGGAGCGAGTACACTAGCACAGATACGCAGTATTTT.